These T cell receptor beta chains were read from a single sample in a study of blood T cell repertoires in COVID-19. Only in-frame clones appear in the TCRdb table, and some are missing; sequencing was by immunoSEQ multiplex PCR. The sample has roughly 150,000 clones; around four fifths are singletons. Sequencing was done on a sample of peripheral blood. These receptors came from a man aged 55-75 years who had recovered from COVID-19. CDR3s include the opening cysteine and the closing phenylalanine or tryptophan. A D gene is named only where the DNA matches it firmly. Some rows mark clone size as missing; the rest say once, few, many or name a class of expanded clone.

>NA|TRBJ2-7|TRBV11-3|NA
TGTGCCAGCAGCCCGGGACAAGGAACCAGCGAGCAGTACTTC
CASSPGQGTSEQYF
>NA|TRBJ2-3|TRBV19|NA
TGTGCCAGTAGTCTACCCCCCCCGGGTGGTACGCAGTATTTT
CASSLPPPGGTQYF
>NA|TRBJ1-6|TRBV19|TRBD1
TGTGCCAGTAGACCGGGACAGGGGGTTTCACCCCTCCACTTT
CASRPGQGVSPLHF
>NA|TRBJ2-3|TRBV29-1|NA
TGCAGCGTTTCCGGGGGAAGCACAGATACGCAGTATTTT
CSVSGGSTDTQYF
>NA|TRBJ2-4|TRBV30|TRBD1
TGTGCCTGGAGTGCCTTGGACAGGGCGGAGTACTTC
CAWSALDRAEYF
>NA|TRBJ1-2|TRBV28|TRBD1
TGTGCCAGCAGTGGGACAGTTAACTATGGCTACACCTTC
CASSGTVNYGYTF
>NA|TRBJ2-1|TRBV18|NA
TGTGCCAGCTCACCGAGGGAGAGTTTCGGAAATGAGCAGTTCTTC
CASSPRESFGNEQFF
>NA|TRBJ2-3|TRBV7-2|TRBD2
TGTGCCAGCAGCTCCAGGACTAGCTACGGCACAGATACGCAGTATTTT
CASSSRTSYGTDTQYF
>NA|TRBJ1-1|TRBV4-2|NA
TGTGCCAGCAGCCAAGAGGAGGTGTTGAACACTGAAGCTTTCTTT
CASSQEEVLNTEAFF
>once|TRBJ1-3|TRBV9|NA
TGTGCCAGCAGCGTAGGGAGTATAACTGGAAACACCATATATTTT
CASSVGSITGNTIYF
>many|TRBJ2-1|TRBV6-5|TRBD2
TGTGCCAGCAGTTACGGACTAGCGGGAGCCTTATCGGAGCAGTTCTTC
CASSYGLAGALSEQFF
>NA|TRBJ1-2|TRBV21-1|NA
TGTGCCAGCAGCAGCAGGGGGAAAGGCTACACCTTC
CASSSRGKGYTF
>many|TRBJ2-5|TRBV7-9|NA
TGTGCCAGCAGCCCGGGGGGCGGAGGGGCAGAGACCCAGTACTTC
CASSPGGGGAETQYF
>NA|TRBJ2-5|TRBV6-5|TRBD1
TGTGCCAGCAGTTACTCAACAGGGGGAACGGAGACCCAGTACTTC
CASSYSTGGTETQYF
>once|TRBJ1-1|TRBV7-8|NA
TGTGCCAGCAGCTTAGAGCGGGGGGCTGGGACTGAAGCTTTCTTT
CASSLERGAGTEAFF
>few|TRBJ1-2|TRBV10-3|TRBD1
TGTGCCATCAGAGCTGGACAGGGGTTAAGTGGCTACACCTTC
CAIRAGQGLSGYTF
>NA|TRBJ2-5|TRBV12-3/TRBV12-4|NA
TGTGCCAGCAGTTTAGCGGCAGAAGAGACCCAGTACTTC
CASSLAAEETQYF
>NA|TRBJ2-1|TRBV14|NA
TGTGCCAGCAGCCAAGAGGGCGCGCTGTCAGCCTCAACGTACAATGAGCAGTTCTTC
CASSQEGALSASTYNEQFF
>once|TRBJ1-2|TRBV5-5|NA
TGTGCCAGCAGCTTGACAGGGACGGGCTATGGCTACACCTTC
CASSLTGTGYGYTF
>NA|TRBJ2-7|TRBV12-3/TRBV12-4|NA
TGTGCCAGCAGTGGGGACACTCGAGACGAGCAGTACTTC
CASSGDTRDEQYF
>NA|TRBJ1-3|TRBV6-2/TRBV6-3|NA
TGTGCCAGCAGCGGGAGGCCCGGAAACACCATATATTTT
CASSGRPGNTIYF
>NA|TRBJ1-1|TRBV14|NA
TGTGCCAGCAGCCGGGATCGGGGGGTTGTGAACACTGAAGCTTTCTTT
CASSRDRGVVNTEAFF
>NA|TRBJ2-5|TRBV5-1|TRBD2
TGCGCCAGCAGCTTGGCCGCGCGTGCGGGGGGCCTTCGGGAGACCCAGTACTTC
CASSLAARAGGLRETQYF
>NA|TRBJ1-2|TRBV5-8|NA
TGTGCCAGCAGCTTGGGGGGGACTACCTATGGCTACACCTTC
CASSLGGTTYGYTF
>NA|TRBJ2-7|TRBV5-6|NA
TGTGCCAGCAGCTTGGACCTTTCAGCGTACGAGCAGTACTTC
CASSLDLSAYEQYF
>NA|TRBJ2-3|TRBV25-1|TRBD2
TGTGCCAGCGGCGGACTAGCGGGAGTGAGCACAGATACGCAGTATTTT
CASGGLAGVSTDTQYF
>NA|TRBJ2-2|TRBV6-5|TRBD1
TGTGCCAGCAGCTCTACGACAGGGTACACCGGGGAGCTGTTTTTT
CASSSTTGYTGELFF
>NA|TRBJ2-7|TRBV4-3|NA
TGCGCCAGCAGCCAAGAGGGCCCAGGGGAACCCTACGAGCAGTACTTC
CASSQEGPGEPYEQYF
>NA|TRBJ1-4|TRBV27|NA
TGTGCCAGCACCCAGGTCGCAACTAATGAAAAACTGTTTTTT
CASTQVATNEKLFF